This entry lists 29 T cell receptor beta chains sequenced from one sample in a study of shared clonotypes between healthy human individuals. Profiling relied on immunoSEQ multiplex PCR, and the TCRdb table lists in-frame clones only, not all of them. The data hold around 690,000 clones, with about nine tenths observed a single time. The sample consisted of memory CD8+ T cells from PBMCs. The subset denotes: CD45RO+ cells pooled with CCR7-negative TemRA cells. These receptors were taken from a man in his late teens or twenties in good health. Some clones in this sample may be carry-over from other donors' samples.

V and J are TRBV5-1 and TRBJ1-1; 10 bases align to TRBD1. V shed 0 bases and J 4 bases; nucleotides not matched to a gene: 3. The V gene's germline CDR1 is SGHRS and CDR2 YFSETQ. The CDR3 consists of 15 residues. CDR3 residues: CASSLERTGGTEAFF. The CDR3 bases are TGCGCCAGCAGCTTGGAAAGGACAGGGGGCACTGAAGCTTTCTTT.

This sequence joins TRBV5-4 and TRBJ2-5; TRBD1 agrees at 9 bases. V lost 0 bases and J lost 3; bases outside the gene matches: 3. Germline V gives CDR1 SGHNT, CDR2 YYREEE (reference sequence). The CDR3 sequence is 15 residues long. CDR3 loop: CASSLATGGEETQYF. In DNA form, the CDR3 reads TGTGCCAGCAGCTTGGCCACAGGGGGCGAAGAGACCCAGTACTTC.

The V and J genes are TRBV27 and TRBJ1-2, with unresolved D. V lost 3 bases to trimming and J lost 0 bases, with 14 bases between them. The CDR3 spans 16 residues. Germline values: CDR1 MNHEY, CDR2 SMNVEV (reference sequence). CDR3 sequence (DNA): TGTGCCAGCAGTTTCTCCCGACCGAAGGCTAACTATGGCTACACCTTC. It encodes CASSFSRPKANYGYTF.

This clone was seen only once. The rearrangement joins TRBV7-9 to TRBJ2-6; 9 nucleotides match TRBD1. CDR3 length equals 16 residues. Germline CDR1 SEHNR, CDR2 FQNEAQ (reference sequence). V trimming: 5 bases; J trimming: 3 bases; junction bases outside the gene matches: 5. The DNA for the CDR3 is TGTGCCAGCAGCGTTACAGGGGGCATTGGGGCCAACGTCCTGACTTTC. This codes for CASSVTGGIGANVLTF.

V is TRBV13 and J is TRBJ2-7; 11 nucleotides line up with TRBD2. CDR1 is PRHDT and CDR2 is FYEKMQ in the germline V gene (reference sequence). The length of the CDR3 is 15 residues. V was clipped by 5 bases and J by 7 bases; unmatched bases: 10. CDR3 in amino acids: CASSAPSGRPGEQYF. The CDR3 DNA is TGTGCCAGCAGCGCCCCTAGCGGGAGGCCGGGGGAGCAGTACTTC.

The rearrangement uses TRBV27 and TRBJ2-3; 9 bases align to TRBD1. The CDR3 is 16 amino acids. The V segment lost 4 bases and the J segment 4 bases; nucleotides outside the gene matches: 9. Germline V gives CDR1 MNHEY, CDR2 SMNVEV (reference sequence). The CDR3 DNA reads TGTGCCAGCAGTTCACGACAGGGGGATATGTCAGATACGCAGTATTTT. Translating it yields CASSSRQGDMSDTQYF.

V and J are TRBV7-3 and TRBJ2-5; 8 nucleotides agree with TRBD2. V shed 5 bases and J 4 bases; nucleotides not matched to a gene: 9. The CDR3 spans 15 residues. Germline V CDR1 and CDR2: SGHTA, FQGTGA. CDR3 sequence reads: CASSPSRAGGETQYF. The CDR3 DNA is TGTGCCAGCAGCCCGAGCCGGGCGGGAGGAGAGACCCAGTACTTC.

The chain is built from TRBV7-9 and TRBJ1-2; 12 positions agree with TRBD1. With 4 bases clipped from V and 8 bases from J, the junction kept 8 bases outside the gene matches. The CDR3 has 15 residues. CDR1 is SEHNR and CDR2 is FQNEAQ in the germline V gene (reference sequence). Here the CDR3 DNA reads TGTGCCAGCAGCTCTCCGGGACAGGGGGCTCGGGGCTACACCTTC. It translates to CASSSPGQGARGYTF.

This sequence joins TRBV11-2 and TRBJ2-7; TRBD2 matches 10 bases. V lost 5 bases, J lost 5 bases, and 6 bases stayed unmatched. CDR3 length: 14 residues. Germline lookup yields CDR1 SGHAT and CDR2 FQNNGV. Here the CDR3 DNA reads TGTGCCAGCAGCCCCGGAGCGGGAGGGAACGAGCAGTACTTC. Amino acids: CASSPGAGGNEQYF. Full variable domain (rest looked up from reference TRBV11-2 and TRBJ2-7): EAGVAQSPRYKIIEKRQSVAFWCNPISGHATLYWYQQILGQGPKLLIQFQNNGVVDDSQLPKDRFSAERLKGVDSTLKIQPAKLEDSAVYLCASSPGAGGNEQYFGPGTRLTVT.

This rearrangement joins TRBV4-1 to TRBJ2-3; 9 bases align to TRBD2. J was trimmed by 4 bases and V by 1 base; bases with no gene match: 18. The CDR3 runs to 20 residues. Germline lookup yields CDR1 MGHRA and CDR2 YSYEKL. CDR3 loop: CASSQVVILMAGGPADTQYF. DNA of the CDR3: TGCGCCAGCAGCCAAGTCGTCATTCTTATGGCGGGAGGGCCCGCAGATACGCAGTATTTT.

A single count supports this clone. The chain combines TRBV4-1 with TRBJ2-7; the D gene is possibly TRBD1 (6 bases). The germline CDR1 and CDR2 sequences are MGHRA and YSYEKL. V was clipped by 1 base and J by 6 bases, with 13 bases between them. The length of the CDR3 is 14 residues. CDR3 amino acids: CASSQAHTGLEQYF. In nucleotides, the CDR3 is TGCGCCAGCAGCCAAGCCCACACAGGGCTCGAGCAGTACTTC.

This chain joins TRBV7-9 and TRBJ2-2, with a tentative D call TRBD2 (6 bases). The CDR3 has 17 residues. V was shortened by 4 bases and J by 1 base, with 16 bases between the two germline ends. CDR1 and CDR2 from the germline V gene are SEHNR and FQNEAQ (reference sequence). The CDR3 DNA follows: TGTGCCAGCAGCTCGCGACTAGGGCGGGAGAACACCGGGGAGCTGTTTTTT. Protein product: CASSSRLGRENTGELFF.

This chain joins TRBV9 and TRBJ2-1; no clear D. The germline V and J ends were trimmed by 4 bases and 9 bases, with 11 bases remaining between them. The CDR3 contains 12 residues. Germline CDR1 and CDR2: SGDLS and YYNGEE. The CDR3 sequence: CASSKPAGEQFF. CDR3 coding DNA: TGTGCCAGCAGCAAACCGGCAGGTGAGCAGTTCTTC.

The J gene is TRBJ2-2, the V gene TRBV7-9; no firm D call. The germline gives CDR1 SEHNR, CDR2 FQNEAQ (reference sequence). With 11 bases removed from V and 3 bases from J, the gap between germline ends came to 10 bases. CDR3 length equals 12 residues. The chain's CDR3 is CAPELDTGELFF. CDR3 coding DNA: TGTGCCCCGGAGCTAGACACCGGGGAGCTGTTTTTT.

This clone is a singleton in its sample. V and J are TRBV29-1 and TRBJ2-3, with a tentative D call TRBD2 (6 bases). Germline V gene data show CDR1 as SQVTM and CDR2 as ANQGSEA. Trimming removed 6 bases from V and 6 bases from J, with 16 bases in between. The CDR3 length is 13 residues. The CDR3 is CSVPLLASDTQYF. In DNA, the CDR3 is TGCAGCGTCCCCTTACTAGCATCGGATACGCAGTATTTT.

The chain employs TRBV7-9 and TRBJ2-7, with 12 bases matching TRBD2. The V segment lost 6 bases and the J segment 6 bases; nucleotides outside the gene matches: 6. The CDR3 consists of 14 residues. The germline V gene encodes CDR1 SEHNR and CDR2 FQNEAQ (reference sequence). CDR3 protein: CASSLTSGSTEQYF. The CDR3 bases are TGTGCCAGCAGTCTGACTAGCGGGAGCACCGAGCAGTACTTC.

V and J are TRBV5-1 and TRBJ2-3; the D gene is possibly TRBD2 (6 bases). CDR1 is SGHRS, CDR2 YFSETQ, per germline. The V end lost 5 bases, the J end lost 3 bases, and 13 bases lay between the germline ends. This CDR3 has 14 amino acids. The CDR3 region is CASSFSGNTDTQYF. The CDR3 nucleotides are TGCGCCAGCAGTTTTAGCGGAAATACAGATACGCAGTATTTT.

This chain connects TRBV6-1 to TRBJ1-3, with TRBD1 identical over 7 bases. Germline CDR1 reads MNHNS; CDR2 reads SASEGT. V dropped 3 bases and J dropped 3; count of bases not matched to a gene: 5. There are 15 residues in the CDR3. CDR3 bases: TGTGCCAGCAGTGACCGACAGGGAGGTGGAAACACCATATATTTT. Encoded protein: CASSDRQGGGNTIYF.

The rearrangement joins TRBV5-8 to TRBJ2-1; 9 bases align to TRBD1. With V trimmed by 4 bases and J by 7 bases, 6 bases remained unmatched. This CDR3 has 14 amino acids. Germline V lookup: CDR1 SGHTS, CDR2 YDEGEE. This CDR3 is CASSRGDRANEQFF. In DNA, the CDR3 is TGTGCCAGCAGCCGAGGGGACAGGGCGAATGAGCAGTTCTTC.

This clone was seen more than once but under ten times. The CDR3 region has the DNA TGTGCCAGCAGTTACCCATCGACAGGGCGCACAGATACGCAGTATTTT. As protein: CASSYPSTGRTDTQYF. The V call is TRBV6-6, the J call TRBJ2-3, with 7 nucleotides matching TRBD1. The germline gives CDR1 MNHNY, CDR2 SVGAGI (reference sequence). CDR3 size: 16 residues. V lost 2 bases, J lost 1 base, and 6 bases stayed unmatched.

This CDR3 is CASSPGPGVSNQPQHF. For the CDR3, the DNA is TGTGCCAGCAGTCCTGGACCGGGGGTGAGCAATCAGCCCCAGCATTTT. V usage is TRBV28 and J usage is TRBJ1-5; weak D call: TRBD1 (5 bases). This CDR3 is 16 amino acids long. CDR1 is MDHEN, CDR2 SYDVKM, per germline. V was pared by 5 bases and J by 1 base, with 15 bases between.

V and J are TRBV5-5 and TRBJ1-2; D remains ambiguous. V lost 2 bases, J lost 1 base, and 3 bases lay in between. The CDR3 loop spans 12 amino acids. The germline gives CDR1 SGHKS, CDR2 YYEKEE (reference sequence). The CDR3 region has the DNA TGTGCCAGCAGCTTCCTTAACTATGGCTACACCTTC. This sequence encodes CASSFLNYGYTF.

The chain has TRBV10-2 and TRBJ2-5; 8 nucleotides align to TRBD2. The CDR3 length is 14 residues. Losses at the gene ends were 5 bases for V and 4 bases for J; bases not matched to a gene: 6. Germline V gene lookup returns CDR1 WSHSY and CDR2 SAAADI. DNA for the CDR3: TGCGCCAGCAGTCCTAGCGGGTCGGGAGAGACCCAGTACTTC. Residues: CASSPSGSGETQYF.

This chain uses TRBV6-1 with TRBJ2-7; possible D gene TRBD2, 6 bases. The CDR3 is 15 residues long. Trimming removed 2 bases from V and 3 bases from J, with 14 bases in between. In germline, CDR1 is MNHNS, CDR2 SASEGT. The CDR3 sequence is CASSERDSTIYEQYF. For the CDR3, the DNA is TGTGCCAGCAGTGAACGGGACTCCACAATCTACGAGCAGTACTTC.

CDR3 residues: CASSPQAAVATNYEQYF. The CDR3 DNA reads TGTGCCAGCAGTCCCCAAGCCGCGGTAGCGACGAACTACGAGCAGTACTTC. The chain recombines TRBV28 with TRBJ2-7; a possible D gene is TRBD2 (5 bases). Between the trimmed V and J ends, which lost 5 bases and 3 bases, there was a span of 23 bases. The germline CDR1 and CDR2 sequences are MDHEN and SYDVKM. The CDR3 totals 17 residues.

CDR3 bases: TGTGCCACCACAGGGGGGGTCAATCAGCCCCAGCATTTT. Amino acids: CATTGGVNQPQHF. This sequence joins TRBV28 and TRBJ1-5, with TRBD1 identical over 8 bases. J lost 3 bases, V lost 10 bases, and 5 bases had no gene match. The CDR3 is 13 residues long. Germline-derived CDR1 and CDR2 are MDHEN and SYDVKM.

V and J are TRBV7-9 and TRBJ2-3; 13 bases align to TRBD2. There are 18 residues in the CDR3. Germline CDR1 is SEHNR and CDR2 is FQNEAQ (reference sequence). With 4 bases clipped from V and 2 bases from J, the junction kept 9 bases outside the gene matches. The chain's CDR3 is CASSSRTSGSHNTDTQYF. CDR3 DNA sequence: TGTGCCAGCAGCTCCCGGACTAGCGGGAGCCACAACACAGATACGCAGTATTTT.

This chain connects TRBV10-1 to TRBJ2-7; D may correspond to TRBD1 or TRBD2 (6 bases each). Deletions cut 2 bases from V and 6 bases from J, with 26 bases between. Germline V gives CDR1 WNHNN, CDR2 SYGVQD (reference sequence). The CDR3 extends over 18 amino acids. CDR3 loop: CASSERSYFQEGDSEQYF. The CDR3 DNA reads TGCGCCAGCAGTGAGCGATCTTATTTCCAGGAGGGGGATTCCGAGCAGTACTTC.

The V and J genes are TRBV7-8 and TRBJ2-7, with D possibly TRBD2 on 6 matching bases. The CDR3 runs 14 residues. Germline CDR1 and CDR2: SGHVS and FQNEAQ. Deletions cut 5 bases from V and 3 bases from J, with 14 bases between. For the CDR3, the DNA is TGTGCCAGCAGCGCAGCGGGCCGCCACTACGAGCAGTACTTC. Amino acids: CASSAAGRHYEQYF.